The 24 T cell receptor beta chains reported below all come from one sample, sequenced in a study of blood T cell repertoires in COVID-19. Repertoires were generated with immunoSEQ multiplex PCR, while TCRdb's copy carries only in-frame clones and drops some. The sample contains approximately 250,000 clones, around 93% of which appear only once. Source material: PBMCs or T cells enriched from blood (not recorded which). Receptors originate from a man aged 35-49 years who had been exposed to COVID-19.

V is TRBV14 and J is TRBJ2-3; 10 nucleotides agree with TRBD2. The CDR3 is made up of 16 amino acids. From germline, CDR1 is SGHDN and CDR2 FVKESK. V was clipped by 1 base and J by 2 bases; unmatched bases: 3. The CDR3 nucleotides are TGTGCCAGCAGCCAAGGAGCGGGAGGGCCCACAGATACGCAGTATTTT. Protein product: CASSQGAGGPTDTQYF.

This chain links TRBV10-3 with TRBJ2-1, with TRBD2 matching 14 bases. Germline lookup yields CDR1 ENHRY and CDR2 SYGVKD. This CDR3 has 17 residues. Trimming cost V 0 bases and J 2 bases; bases outside gene matches: 0. The CDR3 loop is CAISESTSGRAYNEQFF. Written as DNA, the CDR3 is TGTGCCATCAGTGAGTCGACTAGCGGGAGGGCCTACAATGAGCAGTTCTTC.

Of note for this clone: Other DNA sequences from this sample encode an identical CDR3 as well. The V and J genes are TRBV28 and TRBJ2-5; possibly TRBD1 for D (6 bases). There are 13 residues in the CDR3. Trimming pared 4 bases from V and 2 bases from J, leaving 8 bases between. Germline V lookup: CDR1 MDHEN, CDR2 SYDVKM. As DNA, the CDR3 is TGTGCCAGCAGTTCGGACAGTCAAGAGACCCAGTACTTC. Its translation is CASSSDSQETQYF.

This chain connects TRBV24-1 to TRBJ2-3; a possible D gene is TRBD2 (6 bases). The V and J ends lost 10 bases and 3 bases respectively, with 22 bases between them. The CDR3 spans 16 residues. Germline-derived CDR1 and CDR2 are KGHDR and SFDVKD. CDR3 region: CATPPMGGHKTDTQYF. CDR3 sequence (DNA): TGTGCCACGCCCCCTATGGGGGGTCATAAAACAGATACGCAGTATTTT.

The rearrangement links TRBV7-9 to TRBJ1-3, with D unresolved. V lost 0 bases and J 1 base, leaving 4 bases between the germline ends. CDR1 is SEHNR, CDR2 FQNEAQ, per germline (reference sequence). There are 14 residues in the CDR3. DNA for the CDR3: TGTGCCAGCAGCTTAGCCCTTTCTGGAAACACCATATATTTT. Its protein is CASSLALSGNTIYF.

This clone showed up just once. The rearrangement joins TRBV2 to TRBJ1-1, with D uncertain. This CDR3 is 14 amino acids long. Germline assignment: CDR1 SNHLY and CDR2 FYNNEI. The V and J ends lost 4 bases and 5 bases respectively, with 14 bases between them. The CDR3 loop is CASSAHTGGTEAFF. The CDR3 DNA is TGTGCCAGCAGTGCGCATACCGGAGGGACTGAAGCTTTCTTT.

The V and J genes are TRBV29-1 and TRBJ2-1; 13 nucleotides match TRBD2. The germline CDR1 and CDR2 sequences are SQVTM and ANQGSEA. This CDR3 is 14 amino acids long. The V and J ends lost 6 bases and 9 bases, in that order; junction bases with no gene match: 8. Here the CDR3 reads CSVGGLAGKGEQFF. Here the CDR3 DNA reads TGCAGCGTCGGGGGACTAGCGGGGAAGGGTGAGCAGTTCTTC.

This clone was detected only once. This chain uses TRBV28 with TRBJ1-4; a weak D match, TRBD1 (5 bases). Germline loops: CDR1 MDHEN, CDR2 SYDVKM. The V end lost 6 bases, the J end lost 8 bases, and 16 bases lay between the germline ends. The CDR3 loop spans 14 amino acids. CDR3 protein: CASSVQVLDEKLFF. CDR3 coding DNA: TGTGCCAGCAGCGTACAGGTACTTGACGAAAAACTGTTTTTT.

This chain joins TRBV6-5 and TRBJ1-5; TRBD1 might be the D (5 bases). This CDR3 contains 14 residues. V shed 5 bases and J shed 6 bases, with 14 bases lying between them. The germline CDR1 and CDR2 sequences are MNHEY and SVGAGI. CDR3 sequence reads: CASSIAGGTQPQHF. In DNA form, the CDR3 reads TGTGCCAGCAGTATCGCGGGGGGAACTCAGCCCCAGCATTTT.

V usage is TRBV6-5 and J usage is TRBJ2-7; D is perhaps TRBD2 (6 bases). Looked up from germline, CDR1 is MNHEY and CDR2 is SVGAGI. CDR3 length: 15 amino acids. The V end lost 0 bases, the J end lost 3 bases, and 12 bases lay between the germline ends. Written as DNA, the CDR3 is TGTGCCAGCAGTTACTCCCCTACGGGAGTCTACGAGCAGTACTTC. Amino acid sequence: CASSYSPTGVYEQYF.

V is TRBV9 and J is TRBJ1-2; 7 bases fit TRBD1. CDR1 is SGDLS and CDR2 is YYNGEE in the germline V gene. J lost 8 bases, V lost 3 bases, and 4 bases had no gene match. CDR3 length: 12 residues. CDR3 nucleotide sequence: TGTGCCAGCAGCGCGGGACAGCGGGGCTACACCTTC. It codes for CASSAGQRGYTF.

The rearrangement links TRBV5-1 to TRBJ2-7, with 11 bases identical to TRBD2. The junction had 12 bases not matched to a gene; V was cut back by 4 bases and J by 3 bases. The germline CDR1 and CDR2 sequences are SGHRS and YFSETQ. The CDR3 covers 17 residues. In DNA, the CDR3 is TGCGCCAGCAGCATCCTCTCCGGGACTAGCGGCCACTACGAGCAGTACTTC. Translating gives CASSILSGTSGHYEQYF.

CDR3: CSVEDRGRGSVEAFF. CDR3 DNA sequence: TGCAGCGTTGAAGACAGGGGCAGGGGGAGTGTTGAAGCTTTCTTT. V is TRBV29-1 and J is TRBJ1-1; TRBD1 matches 7 bases. Germline CDR1 is SQVTM and CDR2 is ANQGSEA. The CDR3 spans 15 residues. Trimming at V came to 0 bases and at J to 7 bases, leaving 11 bases not matched to a gene.

The J gene is TRBJ1-4, the V gene TRBV15; tentatively, D is TRBD1 (5 bases). The CDR3 loop spans 15 amino acids. Germline loops: CDR1 LNHNV, CDR2 YYDKDF (reference sequence). V dropped 5 bases and J dropped 5 bases, with 15 bases sitting between them. CDR3 sequence: CATSPPGAGNEKLFF. The CDR3 region has the DNA TGTGCCACCAGCCCACCTGGGGCGGGAAATGAAAAACTGTTTTTT. Full variable domain (remainder filled in from reference TRBV15 and TRBJ1-4): DAMVIQNPRYQVTQFGKPVTLSCSQTLNHNVMYWYQQKSSQAPKLLFHYYDKDFNNEADTPDNFQSRRPNTSFCFLDIRSPGLGDTAMYLCATSPPGAGNEKLFFGSGTQLSVL.

This rearrangement joins TRBV2 to TRBJ1-6, with TRBD1 matching 7 bases. Germline CDR1 and CDR2: SNHLY and FYNNEI. There are 15 residues in the CDR3. V lost 6 bases and J lost 8; bases outside the gene matches: 10. In DNA, the CDR3 is TGTGCCAGCAGGAGACAGGGTCAGTGGCATTCACCCCTCCACTTT. It translates to CASRRQGQWHSPLHF. The variable domain in full, completed from reference TRBV2 and TRBJ1-6, reads EPEVTQTPSHQVTQMGQEVILRCVPISNHLYFYWYRQILGQKVEFLVSFYNNEISEKSEIFDDQFSVERPDGSNFTLKIRSTKLEDSAMYFCASRRQGQWHSPLHFGNGTRLTVT.

The V and J genes are TRBV6-2 or TRBV6-3 and TRBJ2-3; D uncertain. V lost 2 bases, J lost 0 bases, and 15 bases lay in between. The CDR3 has 17 residues. The germline V gene has CDR1 MNHEY and CDR2 SVGEGT. CDR3 sequence reads: CASSYRSSESSTDTQYF. CDR3 DNA sequence: TGTGCCAGCAGTTACCGATCCTCGGAGAGTAGCACAGATACGCAGTATTTT.

The V gene is TRBV28, the J gene TRBJ1-5; TRBD1 might be the D (5 bases). The CDR3 is 15 residues long. Between the trimmed V and J ends, which lost 6 bases and 3 bases, there was a span of 15 bases. Germline V gives CDR1 MDHEN, CDR2 SYDVKM. In nucleotides, the CDR3 is TGTGCCAGCAGCTTACAGGTGACGGTCAATCAGCCCCAGCATTTT. Its protein is CASSLQVTVNQPQHF.

This clone was detected once. The rearrangement uses TRBV3-1 (or the pseudogene TRBV3-2) and TRBJ2-5; 10 nucleotides agree with TRBD2. CDR3 length equals 16 residues. Losses at the gene ends were 4 bases for V and 5 bases for J; bases not matched to a gene: 10. Germline V lookup: CDR1 LGHDT, CDR2 YNNKEL (reference sequence). Here the CDR3 DNA reads TGTGCCAGCAGCCTCCAGGGACTAGCGAGAGGGGAGACCCAGTACTTC. Protein sequence: CASSLQGLARGETQYF.

This clone was seen just once. The chain has TRBV15 and TRBJ2-3, with 7 bases matching TRBD1. The CDR3 is 15 amino acids. Losses at the gene ends were 3 bases for V and 0 bases for J; bases not matched to a gene: 3. Germline lookup yields CDR1 LNHNV and CDR2 YYDKDF (reference sequence). CDR3 amino acids: CATSRGTESTDTQYF. DNA of the CDR3: TGTGCCACCAGCAGGGGGACAGAGAGCACAGATACGCAGTATTTT.

The rearrangement joins TRBV15 to TRBJ2-7; TRBD1 matches at 7 bases. J lost 4 bases, V lost 0 bases, and 6 bases had no gene match. The CDR3 length is 15 residues. Germline V gene lookup returns CDR1 LNHNV and CDR2 YYDKDF (reference sequence). The CDR3 DNA sequence: TGTGCCACCAGCAGAGATTTCGGGACAGCGTACGAGCAGTACTTC. Amino acid sequence: CATSRDFGTAYEQYF. Filled out from reference TRBV15 and TRBJ2-7, the complete variable domain reads DAMVIQNPRYQVTQFGKPVTLSCSQTLNHNVMYWYQQKSSQAPKLLFHYYDKDFNNEADTPDNFQSRRPNTSFCFLDIRSPGLGDTAMYLCATSRDFGTAYEQYFGPGTRLTVT.

The chain joins TRBV5-4 to TRBJ2-1, with D uncertain. The V end was cut by 0 bases, the J end by 6 bases, with 10 bases between. This CDR3 comprises 14 residues. Germline V gives CDR1 SGHNT, CDR2 YYREEE (reference sequence). For the CDR3, the DNA is TGTGCCAGCAGCTTGGGTCAGTGGAGCAATGAGCAGTTCTTC. This sequence encodes CASSLGQWSNEQFF.

The V and J genes are TRBV7-9 and TRBJ2-4; D is possibly TRBD1 (5 bases). The V end lost 6 bases, the J end lost 0 bases, and 6 bases lay between the germline ends. CDR3 length: 13 residues. The germline CDR1 and CDR2 sequences are SEHNR and FQNEAQ (reference sequence). In DNA form, the CDR3 reads TGTGCCAGCAGAGGGGCAGCCAAAAACATTCAGTACTTC. This sequence encodes CASRGAAKNIQYF.

V usage is TRBV5-1 and J usage is TRBJ2-7; D is unclear. This CDR3 contains 13 residues. The germline gives CDR1 SGHRS, CDR2 YFSETQ. The V end lost 0 bases, the J end lost 3 bases, and 7 bases lay between the germline ends. The CDR3 sequence: CASSLVTGYEQYF. The CDR3 DNA reads TGCGCCAGCAGCTTGGTGACGGGCTACGAGCAGTACTTC. Supplemented by reference TRBV5-1 and TRBJ2-7, the full variable domain reads KAGVTQTPRYLIKTRGQQVTLSCSPISGHRSVSWYQQTPGQGLQFLFEYFSETQRNKGNFPGRFSGRQFSNSRSEMNVSTLELGDSALYLCASSLVTGYEQYFGPGTRLTVT.

The chain uses TRBV28 and TRBJ1-5; 9 bases match TRBD1. The CDR3 runs to 14 residues. Per germline, CDR1 MDHEN and CDR2 SYDVKM. V lost 6 bases and J lost 6; bases outside the gene matches: 6. The chain's CDR3 is CASRDRGGRQPQHF. Written as DNA, the CDR3 is TGTGCCAGCAGGGACAGGGGCGGGCGTCAGCCCCAGCATTTT.